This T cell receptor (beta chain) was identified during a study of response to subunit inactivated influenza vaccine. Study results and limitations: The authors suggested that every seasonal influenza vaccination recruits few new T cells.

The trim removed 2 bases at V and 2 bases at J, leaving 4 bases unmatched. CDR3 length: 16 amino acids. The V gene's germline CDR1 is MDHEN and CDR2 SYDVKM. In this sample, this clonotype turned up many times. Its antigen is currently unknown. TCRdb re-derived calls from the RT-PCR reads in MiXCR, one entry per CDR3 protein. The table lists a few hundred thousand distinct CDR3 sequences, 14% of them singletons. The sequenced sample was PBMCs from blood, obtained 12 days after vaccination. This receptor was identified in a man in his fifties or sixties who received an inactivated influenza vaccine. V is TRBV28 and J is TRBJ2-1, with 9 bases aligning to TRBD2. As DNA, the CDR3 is TGTGCCAGCAGTTTACTGACTAGCGGAACCTACAATGAGCAGTTCTTC. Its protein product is CASSLLTSGTYNEQFF.